One sample yielded the 25 T cell receptor beta chains listed below, sequenced in a study of STAT5B mutations in CD4+ large granular lymphocyte leukemia (dated by TCRdb to between 2021 and 2024). The library was produced with the immunoSEQ multiplex PCR assay. Sourced from immuneACCESS, this table was stored by TCRdb with only in-frame sequences that have V and J called. A share of the clones is absent; for the studies checked, an unresolved V gene accounts for under half, and the remainder has no known explanation. The sample table shows roughly 34,000 clones, and just over 75% are seen once. The leading ten clones occupy approximately 6.4% of the sample. What was sequenced was CD4+ T cells from blood buffy coats. These TCRs come from a human donor in good health.

J is TRBJ2-3 and V is TRBV5-8, with D maybe TRBD2 (7 bases). V shed 8 bases and J shed 0 bases, with 19 bases lying between them. The germline CDR1 and CDR2 sequences are SGHTS and YDEGEE. CDR3 length: 16 residues. The chain's CDR3 is CASRIGGGQSTDTQYF. The DNA for the CDR3 is TGTGCCAGTAGGATAGGGGGGGGTCAAAGCACAGATACGCAGTATTTT.

The J gene is TRBJ2-1, the V gene TRBV5-1, with 9 bases fitting TRBD2. Trimming took 0 bases from V and 0 from J; bases not matched to a gene: 7. The CDR3 runs to 18 residues. Germline lookup yields CDR1 SGHRS and CDR2 YFSETQ. This CDR3 is CASSLAGGSGSSYNEQFF. The CDR3 DNA reads TGCGCCAGCAGCTTGGCCGGCGGTAGCGGGAGCTCCTACAATGAGCAGTTCTTC.

V and J are TRBV18 and TRBJ1-1; 11 nucleotides match TRBD1. CDR3 length equals 15 residues. The V and J ends lost 4 bases and 4 bases, in that order; junction bases with no gene match: 5. Germline CDR1 reads KGHSH; CDR2 reads LQKENI. Here the CDR3 DNA reads TGTGCCAGCTCACTGACCGGGACAGGGGGCACTGAAGCTTTCTTT. As protein: CASSLTGTGGTEAFF. Variable domain in full (rest from reference TRBV18 and TRBJ1-1): NAGVMQNPRHLVRRRGQEARLRCSPMKGHSHVYWYRQLPEEGLKFMVYLQKENIIDESGMPKERFSAEFPKEGPSILRIQQVVRGDSAAYFCASSLTGTGGTEAFFGQGTRLTVV.

The rearrangement links TRBV7-9 to TRBJ2-7; TRBD1 agrees at 9 bases. Germline CDR1 and CDR2: SEHNR and FQNEAQ (reference sequence). This CDR3 contains 15 residues. Unmatched junction bases numbered 5, after V lost 0 bases and J lost 5 bases. This CDR3 reads CASSLAWTGEDEQYF. CDR3 bases: TGTGCCAGCAGCTTAGCATGGACAGGGGAAGACGAGCAGTACTTC. The full variable domain, completed using reference TRBV7-9 and TRBJ2-7, is DTGVSQNPRHKITKRGQNVTFRCDPISEHNRLYWYRQTLGQGPEFLTYFQNEAQLEKSRLLSDRFSAERPKGSFSTLEIQRTEQGDSAMYLCASSLAWTGEDEQYFGPGTRLTVT.

The rearrangement uses TRBV9 and TRBJ2-1; 9 bases map to TRBD1. This CDR3 contains 17 residues. Germline CDR1 SGDLS, CDR2 YYNGEE. Trimming at V came to 5 bases and at J to 9 bases, leaving 18 bases not matched to a gene. CDR3 bases: TGTGCCAGCAGTCGTCGCCCGGGACAGGGCATTTCGGGTGAGCAGTTCTTC. It specifies CASSRRPGQGISGEQFF.

This chain uses TRBV9 with TRBJ2-1; D possibly corresponds to TRBD2 (5 bases). Germline lookup yields CDR1 SGDLS and CDR2 YYNGEE. Trimming cost V 0 bases and J 8 bases, with 9 bases left between them. CDR3 length: 13 amino acids. CDR3 sequence (DNA): TGTGCCAGCAGCGTAGCTCCCGGGGATGAGCAGTTCTTC. Translating gives CASSVAPGDEQFF.

The chain employs TRBV11-3 and TRBJ1-6, with a possible D match to TRBD1 (6 bases). Trimming removed 1 base at V and 10 bases at J, with 14 bases between. Looked up from germline, CDR1 is SGHNT and CDR2 is YENEEA. The CDR3 totals 15 residues. This chain's CDR3 is CASSLAGDRLSPLHF. The CDR3 DNA reads TGTGCCAGCAGCTTAGCAGGGGATCGTCTCTCACCCCTCCACTTT.

In this sample, this clone turned up a few times. The CDR3 region has the DNA TGTGCCATCAGTAAGACAGGGGGCGTAAATACTGAAGCTTTCTTT. Translating gives CAISKTGGVNTEAFF. V gene TRBV10-3 combines with J gene TRBJ1-1, with 10 nucleotides matching TRBD1. The V gene's germline CDR1 is ENHRY and CDR2 SYGVKD. V lost 5 bases and J lost 5; bases outside the gene matches: 8. This CDR3 contains 15 residues.

This rearrangement joins TRBV7-6 to TRBJ2-7; no clear D gene. The germline V gene has CDR1 SGHVS and CDR2 FNYEAQ. The CDR3 runs 12 residues. The V gene lost 1 base and the J gene lost 2 bases, with 3 bases spanning the gap. Here the CDR3 reads CASSLGTYEQYF. Written as DNA, the CDR3 is TGTGCCAGCAGCTTAGGAACCTACGAGCAGTACTTC. The complete variable domain, with remaining parts taken from reference TRBV7-6 and TRBJ2-7, reads GAGVSQSPRYKVTKRGQDVALRCDPISGHVSLYWYRQALGQGPEFLTYFNYEAQQDKSGLPNDRFSAERPEGSISTLTIQRTEQRDSAMYRCASSLGTYEQYFGPGTRLTVT.

The V call is TRBV4-3, the J call TRBJ1-4, with a tentative D call TRBD1 (5 bases). The V gene's germline CDR1 is LGHNA and CDR2 YSLEER. This CDR3 region has 14 residues. V gave up 3 bases and J gave up 14 bases, with 19 bases separating them. CDR3 residues: CASSHATGGVGLFF. The CDR3 nucleotides are TGCGCCAGCAGCCATGCGACGGGGGGGGTAGGGCTGTTTTTT.

This CDR3 reads CASLPPGRRANVLTF. CDR3 DNA sequence: TGTGCCAGCTTACCCCCAGGGCGACGGGCCAACGTCCTGACTTTC. The V call is TRBV18, the J call TRBJ2-6; a possible D gene is TRBD1 (5 bases). Looked up from germline, CDR1 is KGHSH and CDR2 is LQKENI. The length of the CDR3 is 15 residues. Trimming removed 7 bases at V and 5 bases at J, with 15 bases between.

This clone was counted a single time. V gene TRBV7-2 combines with J gene TRBJ1-4, with TRBD1 identical over 8 bases. Germline V lookup: CDR1 SGHTA, CDR2 FQGNSA. Trimming took 5 bases from V and 8 from J; bases not matched to a gene: 13. The CDR3 consists of 16 residues. The DNA of the CDR3 is TGTGCCAGCAGCCGGTCCTGGACAGGGCGCGGAGAAAAACTGTTTTTT. This gives the protein CASSRSWTGRGEKLFF.

V gene TRBV2 combines with J gene TRBJ2-5; no clear D gene. There are 15 residues in the CDR3. Germline values: CDR1 SNHLY, CDR2 FYNNEI. The V gene lost 6 bases and the J gene lost 5 bases, with 19 bases spanning the gap. The CDR3 sequence: CASSDSWIRSETQYF. Written as DNA, the CDR3 is TGTGCCAGCAGCGATAGCTGGATTAGATCGGAGACCCAGTACTTC.

The chain carries TRBV19 and TRBJ1-2; D not resolved. The V gene's germline CDR1 is LNHDA and CDR2 SQIVND (reference sequence). The CDR3 has 13 amino acids. V shed 8 bases and J shed 0 bases, with 10 bases lying between them. The CDR3 region is CASRGAANYGYTF. CDR3 sequence (DNA): TGTGCCAGTCGAGGTGCAGCTAACTATGGCTACACCTTC.

DNA of the CDR3: TGTGCCAGCAGCGCCGACAGGGTACACTCTGGAAACACCATATATTTT. It encodes CASSADRVHSGNTIYF. The chain employs TRBV7-2 and TRBJ1-3; 7 bases align to TRBD1. The length of the CDR3 is 16 residues. V shed 5 bases and J 0 bases; nucleotides not matched to a gene: 7. Germline V gives CDR1 SGHTA, CDR2 FQGNSA.

This clone has just a few counts. DNA for the CDR3: TGTGCCAGCAGCTCCCGGGGAGGGGTGGACAATGAGCAGTTCTTC. It translates to CASSSRGGVDNEQFF. The V and J genes are TRBV7-3 and TRBJ2-1; 7 positions match TRBD2. The CDR3 totals 15 residues. With 4 bases clipped from V and 5 bases from J, the junction kept 8 bases outside the gene matches. Germline V CDR1 and CDR2: SGHTA, FQGTGA.

The chain is built from TRBV11-1 and TRBJ1-1; D unclear. Trimming took 3 bases from V and 0 from J, leaving 5 bases between them. Per germline, CDR1 SGHAT and CDR2 FQDESV (reference sequence). The CDR3 runs to 13 residues. The CDR3 nucleotides are TGTGCCAGCAGCTTTTCCGTGAACACTGAAGCTTTCTTT. Translating it yields CASSFSVNTEAFF.

The chain links TRBV4-1 to TRBJ2-7, with D unclear. Germline V CDR1 and CDR2: MGHRA, YSYEKL. The CDR3 has 13 residues. With 1 base removed from V and 4 bases from J, the gap between germline ends came to 8 bases. The CDR3 sequence: CASSQGRLYEQYF. The CDR3 DNA is TGCGCCAGCAGCCAAGGCCGACTGTACGAGCAGTACTTC.

The chain recombines TRBV29-1 with TRBJ2-5, with D uncertain. Germline V gives CDR1 SQVTM, CDR2 ANQGSEA. This CDR3 has 12 residues. V lost 6 bases and J 3 bases, leaving 11 bases between the germline ends. As DNA, the CDR3 is TGCAGCGTCTCCCTCATAGAAGAGACCCAGTACTTC. Its protein product is CSVSLIEETQYF.

V and J are TRBV6-6 and TRBJ2-7, with D uncertain. V shed 5 bases and J shed 0 bases, with 5 bases lying between them. From germline, CDR1 is MNHNY and CDR2 SVGAGI (reference sequence). This CDR3 comprises 12 residues. The CDR3 DNA is TGTGCCAGCAGTAGGGACTCCTACGAGCAGTACTTC. It encodes CASSRDSYEQYF.

In its sample, this clone was seen a few times. The rearrangement joins TRBV6-1 to TRBJ1-3; D gene uncertain. The CDR3 runs to 19 residues. CDR1 and CDR2 from the germline V gene are MNHNS and SASEGT. The V gene lost 0 bases and the J gene lost 0 bases, with 18 bases spanning the gap. The CDR3 sequence: CASSEAHRGYGSSGNTIYF. CDR3 DNA: TGTGCCAGCAGTGAAGCTCATCGGGGATATGGCTCCTCTGGAAACACCATATATTTT.

This sequence joins TRBV9 and TRBJ2-5, with 7 nucleotides matching TRBD2. The CDR3 has 15 residues. Per germline, CDR1 SGDLS and CDR2 YYNGEE. V was pared by 0 bases and J by 5 bases, with 7 bases of the junction left unmatched. The CDR3 here is CASSVASGGSETQYF. The DNA of the CDR3 is TGTGCCAGCAGCGTAGCCTCGGGAGGATCTGAGACCCAGTACTTC.

This chain uses TRBV11-1 with TRBJ2-6, with TRBD2 identical over 8 bases. This CDR3 contains 18 residues. CDR1 SGHAT and CDR2 FQDESV come from the germline V gene (reference sequence). After removal of 5 bases from V and 4 bases from J, the junction contained 13 bases not matched to a gene. The CDR3 spells CASSPRGAGVLGANVLTF. CDR3 bases: TGTGCCAGCAGCCCCCGTGGAGCGGGGGTGCTCGGGGCCAACGTCCTGACTTTC.

The chain recombines TRBV7-2 with TRBJ1-1; TRBD1 agrees at 9 bases. The junction had 8 bases not matched to a gene; V was cut back by 2 bases and J by 4 bases. The CDR3 covers 16 residues. Germline V gene lookup returns CDR1 SGHTA and CDR2 FQGNSA. CDR3 loop: CASSLLQTGGGTEAFF. CDR3 nucleotides: TGTGCCAGCAGCTTACTCCAGACAGGGGGAGGCACTGAAGCTTTCTTT.

The CDR3 DNA follows: TGTGCCAGCAGCCCTCGGACCCGGTCCTACGAGCAGTACTTC. Its translation is CASSPRTRSYEQYF. V usage is TRBV12-1 and J usage is TRBJ2-7. TRBV12-1 is a recognized pseudogene. The CDR3 covers 14 residues.